Each of the 16 T cell receptor beta chains below was sequenced from the same sample in a study of T cells expressing NK-cell markers. TCRdb reprocessed the 5' RACE reads and keeps a single row for each CDR3 protein, giving no DNA. The sample has some 600,000 distinct CDR3 sequences. Sequenced input: blood T cells: a sorted CD56 or NKG2C T cell subset, CD4+ or CD8+ T cells, or bulk PBMC T cells (not recorded which). Receptors originate from a man aged 18 to 30 in good health.

The V call is TRBV24-1, the J call TRBJ2-3; TCRdb lists TRBD1, though no DNA is available to test this call. The germline V gene encodes CDR1 KGHDR and CDR2 SFDVKD. The CDR3 spans 13 residues. CDR3 region: CATSAPRRSTQYF.

The chain couples TRBV10-3 to TRBJ2-7; the D gene TCRdb calls, TRBD1, cannot be checked with no DNA. Germline V CDR1 and CDR2: ENHRY, SYGVKD. The CDR3 length is 14 residues. The CDR3: CAISADRGGYEQYF.

This chain links TRBV29-1 with TRBJ2-2; TCRdb indicates TRBD2, and absent DNA this call remains unverified. This CDR3 contains 15 residues. CDR1 SQVTM and CDR2 ANQGSEA come from the germline V gene. The CDR3 protein is CSVQWGTVNTGELFF.

The gene calls are TRBV12-3 or TRBV12-4 and TRBJ2-6. This CDR3 is built from 14 residues. The CDR3 region is CASSSTDRANVLTF.

The chain carries TRBV4-1 and TRBJ2-3; TCRdb's assignment of TRBD2 cannot be checked, as there is no DNA. Germline CDR1 is MGHRA and CDR2 is YSYEKL. This CDR3 is built from 16 residues. CDR3 in amino acids: CASSQPASGSTDTQYF.

This chain joins TRBV30 and TRBJ1-1; TCRdb reports TRBD1, a call that lacks DNA to check it against. The CDR3 spans 13 residues. The germline V gene encodes CDR1 GTSNPN and CDR2 SVGIG (reference sequence). The CDR3 reads CAWSFLGGTEAFF.

The chain has TRBV12-3 or TRBV12-4 and TRBJ2-7; the TCRdb D gene call, TRBD1, has no DNA to confirm it. The CDR3 sequence is 14 residues long. The CDR3 reads CASASFRPAGEQYF.

This chain uses TRBV10-3 with TRBJ2-5; TCRdb proposes TRBD2, but this gene call is untestable without DNA. This CDR3 is 14 amino acids long. Germline loops: CDR1 ENHRY, CDR2 SYGVKD. CDR3 loop: CAIRKAGGQETQYF.

This rearrangement joins TRBV12-3 or TRBV12-4 to TRBJ2-1; TCRdb indicates TRBD1, and absent DNA this call remains unverified. This CDR3 spans 18 amino acids. The CDR3 protein is CASSSRDRHSGFGNEQFF.

V gene TRBV9 combines with J gene TRBJ2-1; TCRdb's D gene call, TRBD2, goes unchecked for lack of DNA. The germline V gene encodes CDR1 SGDLS and CDR2 YYNGEE. The CDR3 is 15 residues long. The CDR3 protein is CASSVEASGSDEQFF.

V and J are TRBV5-1 and TRBJ2-7; no DNA is available, so the TRBD2 call from TCRdb remains unchecked. Germline V lookup: CDR1 SGHRS, CDR2 YFSETQ. This CDR3 is 12 amino acids long. The CDR3 here is CASSSGGLEQYF.

The chain couples TRBV27 to TRBJ2-7. Germline V gene data show CDR1 as MNHEY and CDR2 as SMNVEV (reference sequence). The CDR3 sequence is 13 residues long. The CDR3 sequence: CASSLRPTLEQYF.

This chain joins TRBV4-1 and TRBJ2-3; TCRdb names TRBD2, which stays unverified in the absence of DNA. The length of the CDR3 is 15 residues. Germline V gene sequence: CDR1 MGHRA, CDR2 YSYEKL. The CDR3 sequence is CASSDSGRAHDTQYF.

The V gene is TRBV27, the J gene TRBJ2-7; no DNA is available, so the TRBD2 call from TCRdb remains unchecked. The CDR3 sequence is 14 residues long. In germline, CDR1 is MNHEY, CDR2 SMNVEV (reference sequence). The CDR3: CASSFTTGGLEQYF.

The genes are TRBV10-3 and TRBJ2-3; with no DNA, the TCRdb D assignment of TRBD2 cannot be verified. Germline V lookup: CDR1 ENHRY, CDR2 SYGVKD. The CDR3 has 18 residues. CDR3: CAISESSLAGVRTDTQYF.

This chain connects TRBV6-1 to TRBJ2-6. The CDR3 is 15 residues long. The germline V gene has CDR1 MNHNS and CDR2 SASEGT. CDR3: CASRGQGSGANVLTF.